Listed here are 10 T cell receptor beta chains from one sample, sequenced in a study of identical twins. From the 5' RACE reads, TCRdb called clonotypes with MiXCR, one entry per CDR3 protein. The sample contains approximately 670,000 distinct CDR3 sequences, 6% to 6.5% of which appear only once. Material for sequencing was naive T cells sorted from blood. These TCRs come from a man between 18 and 35 years old in good health.

This clonotype was recorded many times. The V and J genes are TRBV4-1 and TRBJ1-2, with no clear D. Between the trimmed V and J ends, which lost 2 bases and 2 bases, there was a span of 9 bases. The germline V gene encodes CDR1 MGHRA and CDR2 YSYEKL. This CDR3 spans 14 amino acids. Here the CDR3 DNA reads TGCGCCAGCAGCCAAAGGGAGGAGAACTATGGCTACACCTTC. This gives the protein CASSQREENYGYTF.

This clonotype has at least ten counts. The rearrangement joins TRBV5-1 to TRBJ2-4; D not resolved. Germline loops: CDR1 SGHRS, CDR2 YFSETQ. The V end was cut by 2 bases, the J end by 8 bases, with 11 bases between. The CDR3 totals 13 residues. CDR3 residues: CASSFGQPDIQYF. Here the CDR3 DNA reads TGCGCCAGCAGCTTCGGCCAGCCAGACATTCAGTACTTC. The full variable domain, completed using reference TRBV5-1 and TRBJ2-4, is KAGVTQTPRYLIKTRGQQVTLSCSPISGHRSVSWYQQTPGQGLQFLFEYFSETQRNKGNFPGRFSGRQFSNSRSEMNVSTLELGDSALYLCASSFGQPDIQYFGAGTRLSVL.

The sample holds many counts of this clonotype. This chain connects TRBV12-3 or TRBV12-4 to TRBJ1-2; TRBD1 might be the D (6 bases). The CDR3 runs to 14 residues. With 3 bases removed from V and 8 bases from J, the gap between germline ends came to 16 bases. The CDR3 reads CASSFDRTVDGYTF. The CDR3 DNA follows: TGTGCCAGCAGTTTCGACAGGACAGTCGACGGCTACACCTTC.

This clonotype appeared many times. The chain is built from TRBV18 and TRBJ2-2; D gene ambiguous. Germline values: CDR1 KGHSH, CDR2 LQKENI. The ends were cut back, 2 bases at V and 4 bases at J, with 8 bases in the middle. The CDR3 runs 14 residues. The CDR3 DNA sequence: TGTGCCAGCTCACCATCTCCGGTCACCGGGGAGCTGTTTTTT. This encodes CASSPSPVTGELFF.

This clonotype was detected many times. This rearrangement joins TRBV5-1 to TRBJ2-1, with a weak D call TRBD1 (6 bases). The CDR3 totals 17 residues. The V and J ends lost 0 bases and 0 bases respectively, with 13 bases between them. Germline assignment: CDR1 SGHRS and CDR2 YFSETQ. The CDR3 region has the DNA TGCGCCAGCAGCTTGGACCCCACAGGGTACTCCTACAATGAGCAGTTCTTC. Protein sequence: CASSLDPTGYSYNEQFF.

The rearrangement uses TRBV19 and TRBJ1-1; 10 bases agree with TRBD1. Germline V gene data show CDR1 as LNHDA and CDR2 as SQIVND (reference sequence). The V gene end was trimmed by 4 bases and the J gene end by 4 bases; junction bases not matched to a gene: 6. The CDR3 covers 15 residues. CDR3 amino acids: CASSTYRDRGTEAFF. The CDR3 nucleotides are TGTGCCAGTAGTACGTACCGGGACAGGGGCACTGAAGCTTTCTTT.

The rearrangement uses TRBV6-1 and TRBJ1-5, with D perhaps TRBD1 (5 bases). The CDR3 covers 13 residues. Between the trimmed V and J ends, which lost 5 bases and 5 bases, there was a span of 10 bases. Germline assignment: CDR1 MNHNS and CDR2 SASEGT. The CDR3 loop is CASSPWGDQPQHF. CDR3 DNA sequence: TGTGCCAGCAGTCCTTGGGGGGATCAGCCCCAGCATTTT.

This clonotype has a count of ten or more. This sequence joins TRBV7-9 and TRBJ2-3; 7 bases fit TRBD2. Germline values: CDR1 SEHNR, CDR2 FQNEAQ (reference sequence). The CDR3 extends over 16 amino acids. J was trimmed by 7 bases and V by 5 bases; bases with no gene match: 15. For the CDR3, the DNA is TGTGCCAGCAGCCTTCCGATGGATGGTGGGACTAATACGCAGTATTTT. It specifies CASSLPMDGGTNTQYF.

This clonotype was counted only a few times. The chain employs TRBV28 and TRBJ1-1, with a tentative D call TRBD1 (5 bases). The CDR3 has 15 residues. Deletions cut 6 bases from V and 7 bases from J, with 21 bases between. Per germline, CDR1 MDHEN and CDR2 SYDVKM. The CDR3 sequence is CASSRRGYGRDEAFF. The CDR3 DNA reads TGTGCCAGCAGCAGACGGGGGTACGGGCGTGATGAAGCTTTCTTT.

The chain is built from TRBV20-1 and TRBJ2-1, with 7 bases lining up with TRBD2. The CDR3 contains 11 residues. Trimming removed 3 bases from V and 10 bases from J; junction bases left unmatched: 3. From germline, CDR1 is DFQATT and CDR2 SNEGSKA (reference sequence). The CDR3 sequence: CSARLAEEQFF. The CDR3 nucleotides read TGCAGTGCTAGGCTAGCGGAAGAGCAGTTCTTC.